Listed below are T cell receptor beta chains from one sample, sequenced in a study of breast tumors, draining lymph nodes, adjacent tissues. Using its own MiXCR run on the multiplex PCR reads, TCRdb lists one record per CDR3 protein. The repertoire includes about 150,000 distinct CDR3 sequences, approximately 32% of them detected once, and roughly 2.2% sits in the top ten. Input material: axillary lymph node tissue. Every receptor here comes from a female donor with breast cancer. Some clones in this sample may be carry-over from other donors' samples. Each CDR3 is given with its conserved first and last residue. Each record gives: V gene, D gene, clone size, J gene, CDR3 DNA, CDR3 protein. A D gene is named only where the DNA matches it firmly. Not all rows give a size; the values are once, few, many and, for expanded clones, a class.

v_gene: TRBV6-5
d_gene: -
abundance: -
j_gene: TRBJ2-2
CDR3nt: TGTGCCAGCAGTCACGCCGCAGGTCCCGCGAACACCGGGGAGCTGGTTTTT
CDR3aa: CASSHAAGPANTGELVF

v_gene: TRBV9
d_gene: -
abundance: few
j_gene: TRBJ2-3
CDR3nt: TGTGCCAGCAGCGTAGATGGGGGCCCAGATACGCAGTATTTT
CDR3aa: CASSVDGGPDTQYF

v_gene: TRBV18
d_gene: -
abundance: few
j_gene: TRBJ1-1
CDR3nt: TGTGCCAGCTCACCAGGGCTCCATGAAGCTTTCTTT
CDR3aa: CASSPGLHEAFF

v_gene: TRBV11-3
d_gene: -
abundance: -
j_gene: TRBJ2-5
CDR3nt: TGTGCCAGCAGCTTCCAGACAGGGAGGGGGGCCCAGTACTTC
CDR3aa: CASSFQTGRGAQYF

v_gene: TRBV20-1
d_gene: -
abundance: -
j_gene: TRBJ1-2
CDR3nt: TGCAGTGCCCCTAAAACAGGATGGGATGGCTACACCTTC
CDR3aa: CSAPKTGWDGYTF

v_gene: TRBV4-1
d_gene: -
abundance: few
j_gene: TRBJ1-1
CDR3nt: TGCGCCAGCAGCCAAAGACAGTCGAACACTGAAGCTTTCTTT
CDR3aa: CASSQRQSNTEAFF

v_gene: TRBV6-5
d_gene: -
abundance: many
j_gene: TRBJ1-2
CDR3nt: TGTGCCAGCAGAAGCGGGGGGTTTGGCTACACCTTC
CDR3aa: CASRSGGFGYTF

v_gene: TRBV6-6
d_gene: TRBD2
abundance: many
j_gene: TRBJ2-5
CDR3nt: TGTGCCAGCCGGCGGGGCGGGGGGCAGGGTCAAGAGACCCAGTACTTC
CDR3aa: CASRRGGGQGQETQYF

v_gene: TRBV6-5
d_gene: -
abundance: -
j_gene: TRBJ1-3
CDR3nt: TGTGCCAGCAGAACAGCCTATGGCTACACCATATATTTT
CDR3aa: CASRTAYGYTIYF

v_gene: TRBV25-1
d_gene: -
abundance: many
j_gene: TRBJ1-6
CDR3nt: TGTGCCAGCAGAGAAGGGGGTTCACCCCTCCACTTT
CDR3aa: CASREGGSPLHF

v_gene: TRBV5-1
d_gene: TRBD1
abundance: -
j_gene: TRBJ2-7
CDR3nt: TGCGCCAGCAGCTTGGACAACAGGGGATCCCACGAGCAGTACTTC
CDR3aa: CASSLDNRGSHEQYF

v_gene: TRBV7-2
d_gene: -
abundance: many
j_gene: TRBJ1-2
CDR3nt: TGTGCCAGCAGCTTAGAGGCAGGTCCTTATGGCTACACCTTC
CDR3aa: CASSLEAGPYGYTF

v_gene: TRBV4-1
d_gene: -
abundance: many
j_gene: TRBJ2-2
CDR3nt: TGCGCCAGCAGCCAAGGAATAACCGGGGAGCTGTTTTTT
CDR3aa: CASSQGITGELFF

v_gene: TRBV20-1
d_gene: -
abundance: many
j_gene: TRBJ1-5
CDR3nt: TGCAGTGCTAGAGAGGGCCGGGATAGGCCCCAGCATTTT
CDR3aa: CSAREGRDRPQHF

v_gene: TRBV28
d_gene: -
abundance: many
j_gene: TRBJ1-4
CDR3nt: TGTGCCAGCAGTTCTTACACGCCACGGGGGACTAATGAAAAACTGTTTTTT
CDR3aa: CASSSYTPRGTNEKLFF

v_gene: TRBV4-1
d_gene: TRBD2
abundance: -
j_gene: TRBJ2-5
CDR3nt: TGCGCCAGCAGCCTAATTAACGGGGGGTACTTAGGGGAGACCCAGTACTTC
CDR3aa: CASSLINGGYLGETQYF

v_gene: TRBV7-6
d_gene: -
abundance: many
j_gene: TRBJ2-7
CDR3nt: TGTGCCAGCAGCTTAGCGCCCATGGTAGGAGGGCACGAGCAGTACTTC
CDR3aa: CASSLAPMVGGHEQYF

v_gene: TRBV29-1
d_gene: -
abundance: many
j_gene: TRBJ2-1
CDR3nt: TGCAGCGTTGTTACGGGGCAGTGGTCCTACAATGAGCAGTTCTTC
CDR3aa: CSVVTGQWSYNEQFF

v_gene: TRBV6-2/TRBV6-3
d_gene: -
abundance: few
j_gene: TRBJ2-3
CDR3nt: TGTGCCAGCAGGGGTGTTAATTCAGATACGCAGTATTTT
CDR3aa: CASRGVNSDTQYF

v_gene: TRBV2
d_gene: TRBD2
abundance: -
j_gene: TRBJ2-1
CDR3nt: TGTGCCAGCAGTAAAACCGGGACTAGCCCTAATCAGCAGTTCTTC
CDR3aa: CASSKTGTSPNQQFF

v_gene: TRBV7-3
d_gene: -
abundance: many
j_gene: TRBJ2-7
CDR3nt: TGTGCCAGCAGCTTAACAGCGAGTGGCGAGCAGTACTTC
CDR3aa: CASSLTASGEQYF

v_gene: TRBV7-2
d_gene: TRBD2
abundance: many
j_gene: TRBJ2-1
CDR3nt: TGTGCCAGCAGCTTAGTGCCCCTAGCGGGGCTCTACAATGAGCAGTTCTTC
CDR3aa: CASSLVPLAGLYNEQFF

v_gene: TRBV5-1
d_gene: TRBD1
abundance: -
j_gene: TRBJ2-5
CDR3nt: TGCGCCAGCAGCTTGGCAGGGGGCTACCAAGAGACCCAGTACTTC
CDR3aa: CASSLAGGYQETQYF

v_gene: TRBV14
d_gene: -
abundance: few
j_gene: TRBJ1-1
CDR3nt: TGTGCCAGCAGCCAAGCGAGTATTGACACTGAAGCTTTCTTT
CDR3aa: CASSQASIDTEAFF

v_gene: TRBV2
d_gene: -
abundance: many
j_gene: TRBJ2-6
CDR3nt: TGTGCCAGCAGTGATGGAGCTGGGGCCAACGTCCTGACTTTC
CDR3aa: CASSDGAGANVLTF

v_gene: TRBV6-5
d_gene: -
abundance: many
j_gene: TRBJ1-2
CDR3nt: TGTGCCAGCAGTTCCGCGCTTATTAACGGCTACACCTTC
CDR3aa: CASSSALINGYTF